Sequencing of this T cell receptor (beta chain) was carried out in a study of identifying expanded T cells in peripheral blood (dated by TCRdb to 2018 to 2020). With regard to the full study: Separate aliquots of the same genomic DNA pool were sequenced to produce technical replicates, and four replicates were compared in pairs. Overall study results and their limits: The authors expected that over much longer intervals, such as months to years, biological variance in healthy repertoires might increase even further. Across all healthy-donor time intervals, the beta-binomial model significantly lowered both the number of clones called differentially abundant and the false-positive rate. About 1.2 differentially abundant clones were flagged by the binomial model between technical replicates, whereas about 15 and 18 were flagged over about two weeks and four weeks, respectively. Across all healthy donors, variance in clone template counts between approximately two-week samples was found to increase significantly with total template count.

The immunoSEQ Assay, which relies on bias-controlled multiplex PCR amplification of genomic DNA, was used to profile TCRbeta CDR3 regions. In the authors' own workflow: The absolute abundance of each unique TCRbeta CDR3 region was quantified after sequences were collapsed and filtered. Two models were used to test differential abundance: a binomial model (Fisher-equivalent) and a beta-binomial model that adds time-dependent variance fitted from healthy donors. Any clone with fewer than 5 combined templates was excluded, and a clone was called differentially abundant if its Benjamini-Hochberg FDR was below 0.01. Beta-binomial variance was modeled as a function of total template count across the two samples using the form v = (b*log(k)+a)^2. The clones in this table, taken by TCRdb from immuneACCESS, are in-frame only. Not every clone is retained; where verified, under half of the shortfall comes from an unresolved V gene, and the cause of the rest is unknown. V, J and clone size are taken as reported in that table, and D and trimming were inferred from the DNA itself. The sample has 90,000 or so clones on record, around 86% of them singletons. The ten largest clones capture roughly 5.5% of the sample.

Cut back by 6 bases and 2 bases, the V and J ends lie 17 bases apart. Per the germline V gene, SGHVS is the CDR1 and FQNEAQ is the CDR2. Including the terminal cysteine and phenylalanine, the CDR3 comprises 16 residues. The kept DNA is CDR3 alone, 48 bases in frame from the first base. During the collection period, no immune events, such as infections, were documented for the healthy donors. Healthy-donor blood repertoires served as a training cohort to calibrate time-dependent variance in a beta-binomial model of T-cell clone differential abundance. The training cohort was composed of 10 or so healthy donors, 3 female and 7 male. The donors were between roughly 25 and 64 years old, with an average age of roughly 43 years. Whole blood, obtained from a commercial supplier, was collected from each healthy donor at three time points spaced around 2 weeks apart. Genomic DNA was extracted from unsorted whole blood for immunosequencing.

Concerning this clone itself: What this receptor recognizes is not known. The input lacks base qualities; no much larger clone sits a single base away.

This TCR was recovered from a person aged 18 to 75 in good health. The sequenced material came from blood. Rearrangement joined TRBV7-8 to TRBJ1-3; confidence is insufficient to name the D gene. The CDR3: CASRLSMGSPGNTIYF. DNA sequence: TGTGCCAGCAGGTTAAGCATGGGAAGTCCTGGAAACACCATATATTTT.